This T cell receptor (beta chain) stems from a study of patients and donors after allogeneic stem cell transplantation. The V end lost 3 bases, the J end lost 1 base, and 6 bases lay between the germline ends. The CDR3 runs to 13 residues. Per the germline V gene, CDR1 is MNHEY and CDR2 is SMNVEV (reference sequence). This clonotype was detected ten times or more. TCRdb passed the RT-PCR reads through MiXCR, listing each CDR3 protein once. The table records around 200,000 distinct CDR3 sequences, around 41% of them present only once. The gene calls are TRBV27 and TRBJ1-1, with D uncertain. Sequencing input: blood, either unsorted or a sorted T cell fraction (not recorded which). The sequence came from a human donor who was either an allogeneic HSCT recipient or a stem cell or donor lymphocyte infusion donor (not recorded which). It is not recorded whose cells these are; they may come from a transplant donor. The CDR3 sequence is CASSFRENTEAFF. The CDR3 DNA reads TGTGCCAGCAGTTTTAGGGAGAACACTGAAGCTTTCTTT.